These T cell receptor beta chains were read from a single sample in a study of brain T cells in children with intractable seizures. Assay: immunoSEQ multiplex PCR; the TCRdb copy retains only in-frame clones and omits some. This sample has about 80,000 clones, with 91% found just once. The sequenced sample was peripheral blood, obtained at surgery. These receptors all come from a girl aged 2-10 years with Rasmussen encephalitis and intractable seizures. Each CDR3 is given with its conserved first and last residue. A D gene is named only where the DNA matches it firmly. The size of a clone is reported for some rows only, either as once, few or many, or as a class for expanded clones.

d_call: -
j_call: TRBJ2-1
clone_size: few
v_call: TRBV7-9
cdr3_nt: TGTGCCAGCAGCTGGGGACGCACTACCCGGGGAGCGAATGAGCAGTTCTTC
cdr3_aa: CASSWGRTTRGANEQFF

d_call: -
j_call: TRBJ2-6
clone_size: -
v_call: TRBV27
cdr3_nt: TGTGCCAGCAGTTTATTAGGTGTCGGCGGCTCTGGGGCCAACGTCCTGACTTTC
cdr3_aa: CASSLLGVGGSGANVLTF

d_call: -
j_call: TRBJ2-3
clone_size: -
v_call: TRBV19
cdr3_nt: TGTGCCACCTCGTTGGGAGAGGGCTTCCCTAGCACAGATACGCAGTATTTT
cdr3_aa: CATSLGEGFPSTDTQYF

d_call: -
j_call: TRBJ1-6
clone_size: -
v_call: TRBV3-1/TRBV3-2
cdr3_nt: TGTGCCAGCAGCCAAGAGGATTCACCCCTCCACTTT
cdr3_aa: CASSQEDSPLHF

d_call: -
j_call: TRBJ1-2
clone_size: -
v_call: TRBV29-1
cdr3_nt: TGCAGCGTTGAAGATATACGTGGCTATGGCTACACCTTC
cdr3_aa: CSVEDIRGYGYTF

d_call: -
j_call: TRBJ1-2
clone_size: -
v_call: TRBV7-2
cdr3_nt: TGTGCCAGCAGCTTTTACAAGGACTATGGCTACACCTTC
cdr3_aa: CASSFYKDYGYTF

d_call: -
j_call: TRBJ1-2
clone_size: -
v_call: TRBV28
cdr3_nt: TGTGCCAGCGGGCTGGACCGTGCTAACTATGGCTACACCTTC
cdr3_aa: CASGLDRANYGYTF

d_call: -
j_call: TRBJ2-1
clone_size: -
v_call: TRBV13
cdr3_nt: TGTGCCAGCAGCGAAGACTACAGGAATGAGCAGTTCTTC
cdr3_aa: CASSEDYRNEQFF

d_call: -
j_call: TRBJ2-7
clone_size: -
v_call: TRBV18
cdr3_nt: TGTGCCAGCTCGCCTCCCCGAGGCACAGGCTCCTACGAGCAGTACTTC
cdr3_aa: CASSPPRGTGSYEQYF

d_call: -
j_call: TRBJ1-5
clone_size: -
v_call: TRBV6-1
cdr3_nt: TGTGCCAGCAGTGAGAACCCCTGGTGGGGTCAGCCCCAGCATTTT
cdr3_aa: CASSENPWWGQPQHF

d_call: -
j_call: TRBJ2-1
clone_size: -
v_call: TRBV5-1
cdr3_nt: TGCGCCAGCAACGGGGGCGCGGGGGTGAGCTCCTACAATGAGCAGTTCTTC
cdr3_aa: CASNGGAGVSSYNEQFF

d_call: TRBD1
j_call: TRBJ2-7
clone_size: -
v_call: TRBV5-5
cdr3_nt: TGTGCCAGCAGCTTGGGGGGACAGTACGAGCAGTACTTC
cdr3_aa: CASSLGGQYEQYF

d_call: -
j_call: TRBJ2-3
clone_size: -
v_call: TRBV2
cdr3_nt: TGTGCCAGCAGTGAATGGGGTATCACAGATACGCAGTATTTT
cdr3_aa: CASSEWGITDTQYF

d_call: -
j_call: TRBJ2-2
clone_size: -
v_call: TRBV6-6
cdr3_nt: TGTGCCAGCAGCAGTACTAGGCCCGGGGAGCTGTTTTTT
cdr3_aa: CASSSTRPGELFF

d_call: -
j_call: TRBJ1-1
clone_size: -
v_call: TRBV30
cdr3_nt: TGTGCCTGGAGTTTAAGGGGACGGACTGAAGCTTTCTTT
cdr3_aa: CAWSLRGRTEAFF

d_call: -
j_call: TRBJ1-4
clone_size: -
v_call: TRBV7-9
cdr3_nt: TGTGCCAGCAGCCCAGACCCGGGCCCCCCTAATGAAAAACTGTTTTTT
cdr3_aa: CASSPDPGPPNEKLFF

d_call: TRBD1
j_call: TRBJ2-1
clone_size: -
v_call: TRBV14
cdr3_nt: TGTGCCAGCAGCGCCGAGCGGACAGGGAACAATGAGCAGTTCTTC
cdr3_aa: CASSAERTGNNEQFF

d_call: -
j_call: TRBJ1-5
clone_size: -
v_call: TRBV5-5
cdr3_nt: TGTGCCAGCAGCTGGGGGTCTCAGGGTGGGTATTATCAGCCCCAGCATTTT
cdr3_aa: CASSWGSQGGYYQPQHF

d_call: -
j_call: TRBJ2-5
clone_size: -
v_call: TRBV6-2/TRBV6-3
cdr3_nt: TGTGCCAGCAGTTACACCTTGGGCAGACGAGAAGAGACCCAGTACTTC
cdr3_aa: CASSYTLGRREETQYF

d_call: -
j_call: TRBJ2-3
clone_size: -
v_call: TRBV15
cdr3_nt: TGTGCCACCAGCAGAGATCTCCCTAGCGCCCATACGCAGTATTTT
cdr3_aa: CATSRDLPSAHTQYF

d_call: TRBD1
j_call: TRBJ2-1
clone_size: -
v_call: TRBV6-6
cdr3_nt: TGTGCCAGTGGCGACAGGGCGTACAATGAGCAGTTCTTC
cdr3_aa: CASGDRAYNEQFF

d_call: TRBD2
j_call: TRBJ2-5
clone_size: -
v_call: TRBV4-1
cdr3_nt: TGCGCCAGCAGCCCCTTAACTCGTGCGGGGGGAGAGACCCAGTACTTC
cdr3_aa: CASSPLTRAGGETQYF

d_call: -
j_call: TRBJ1-1
clone_size: -
v_call: TRBV6-2/TRBV6-3
cdr3_nt: TGTGCCAGCAGTAGACCAGGGTACACTGAAGCTTTCTTT
cdr3_aa: CASSRPGYTEAFF

d_call: -
j_call: TRBJ1-2
clone_size: -
v_call: TRBV20-1
cdr3_nt: TGCAGTGCTAGTGGACCGGGGGGTGGCTACACCTTC
cdr3_aa: CSASGPGGGYTF

d_call: -
j_call: TRBJ2-1
clone_size: -
v_call: TRBV15
cdr3_nt: TGTGCCACCAGCAGAGAGGGGGACGATGAGACCGGGACCTCCAACAATGAGCAGTTCTTC
cdr3_aa: CATSREGDDETGTSNNEQFF

d_call: -
j_call: TRBJ1-1
clone_size: -
v_call: TRBV30
cdr3_nt: TGTGCCTGGACGGGGCTAGGAAGGACTGAAGCTTTCTTT
cdr3_aa: CAWTGLGRTEAFF

d_call: TRBD2
j_call: TRBJ2-7
clone_size: -
v_call: TRBV20-1
cdr3_nt: TGCAGTGCTAGTTGGTTAGCGGGGGCCTACGAGCAGTACTTC
cdr3_aa: CSASWLAGAYEQYF